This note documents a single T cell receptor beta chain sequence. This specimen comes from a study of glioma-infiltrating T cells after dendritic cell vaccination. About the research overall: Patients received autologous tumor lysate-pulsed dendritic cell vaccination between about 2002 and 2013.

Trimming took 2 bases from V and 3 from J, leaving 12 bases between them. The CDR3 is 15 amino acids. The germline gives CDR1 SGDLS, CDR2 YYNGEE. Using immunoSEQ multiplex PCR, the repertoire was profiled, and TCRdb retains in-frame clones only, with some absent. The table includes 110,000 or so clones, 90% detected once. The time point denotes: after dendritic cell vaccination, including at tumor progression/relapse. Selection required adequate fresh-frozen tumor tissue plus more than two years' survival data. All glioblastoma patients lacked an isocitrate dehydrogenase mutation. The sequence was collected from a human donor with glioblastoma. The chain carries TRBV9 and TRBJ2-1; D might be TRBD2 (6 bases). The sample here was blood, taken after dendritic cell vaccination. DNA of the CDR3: TGTGCCAGCAGCGTGGAGGGACCCCACTACAATGAGCAGTTCTTC. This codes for CASSVEGPHYNEQFF.